Presented here are 10 T cell receptor beta chains from one specimen sequenced in a study of T cells after posttransplantation cyclophosphamide. Cells defined as naive were viable CD3+CD4+ or CD3+CD8+ and CCR7+CD45RA+CD45RO-CD95-CD27+CD28+. The method was immunoSEQ multiplex PCR; TCRdb's version includes in-frame clones alone and lacks a portion of them. The data contain around 9,100 clones, about 98% of them singletons. The sequencing input was naive CD4+ T cells sorted from PBMCs. The source of these receptors is a woman in her sixties in good health, CMV-negative, and a related stem cell transplant donor.

The gene calls are TRBV11-1 and TRBJ2-1, with 7 bases identical to TRBD1. J was trimmed by 11 bases and V by 6 bases; bases with no gene match: 10. The CDR3 totals 13 residues. Per the germline V gene, CDR1 is SGHAT and CDR2 is FQDESV (reference sequence). This CDR3 reads CASRPRDRGKQFF. The CDR3 DNA reads as TGTGCCAGCAGACCACGGGACAGAGGAAAGCAGTTCTTC.

This clone appeared once. The chain carries TRBV28 and TRBJ2-1, with 7 positions matching TRBD1. J lost 10 bases, V lost 4 bases, and 10 bases had no gene match. Looked up from germline, CDR1 is MDHEN and CDR2 is SYDVKM. CDR3 length: 14 amino acids. CDR3 sequence reads: CASSYPPMDREQFF. Here the CDR3 DNA reads TGTGCCAGCAGTTATCCCCCCATGGACAGGGAGCAGTTCTTC.

The chain combines TRBV19 with TRBJ1-2; D gene unclear. Trimming took off 7 bases at V and 4 bases at J, with 10 bases between the two ends. There are 12 residues in the CDR3. The V gene's germline CDR1 is LNHDA and CDR2 SQIVND (reference sequence). The CDR3 DNA reads as TGTGCCAGTACGAAGGAGGGCTATGGCTACACCTTC. The encoded protein is CASTKEGYGYTF.

The genes are TRBV7-9 and TRBJ2-7; 8 bases are a match to TRBD1. The V segment lost 1 base and the J segment 6 bases; nucleotides outside the gene matches: 5. In germline, CDR1 is SEHNR, CDR2 FQNEAQ (reference sequence). CDR3 length: 14 residues. The CDR3 loop reads CASSLGTGLIEQYF. The CDR3 DNA is TGTGCCAGCAGCTTAGGGACAGGGTTGATCGAGCAGTACTTC.

The CDR3 is CASSGEVGEQYF. For the CDR3, the DNA is TGTGCCAGCAGTGGGGAGGTAGGGGAGCAGTACTTC. The V call is TRBV2, the J call TRBJ2-7; D may be TRBD2 (6 bases). Looked up from germline, CDR1 is SNHLY and CDR2 is FYNNEI. The CDR3 consists of 12 residues. V was shortened by 4 bases and J by 7 bases, with 11 bases between the two germline ends.

This clone appeared once. The junction differs from germline at one of its ends, possibly a read error. This chain connects TRBV7-8 to TRBJ2-1, with TRBD1 identical over 11 bases. Germline V gene data show CDR1 as SGHVS and CDR2 as FQNEAQ. This CDR3 spans 15 amino acids. DNA for the CDR3: TGTGCCAGCAGCCTAGCCCGGACAGGGGGCGGTGAGCAGTTCTTC. Amino acid sequence: CASSLARTGGGEQFF.

This clone is a singleton in its sample. One end of the junction is discordant with germline, which a read error may explain. The chain uses TRBV4-3 and TRBJ2-1; the D gene is possibly TRBD2 (7 bases). Germline loops: CDR1 LGHNA, CDR2 YSLEER. The CDR3 sequence is 16 residues long. CDR3 region: CASSQDWQGRDNGQFF. CDR3 DNA: TGCGCCAGCAGCCAAGATTGGCAGGGGAGGGACAATGGGCAGTTCTTC.

This clone appeared a single time. V is TRBV6-6 and J is TRBJ1-1; D is possibly TRBD1 (5 bases). Trimming removed 2 bases from V and 1 base from J, with 8 bases in between. Germline V CDR1 and CDR2: MNHNY, SVGAGI (reference sequence). The CDR3 is 14 amino acids. Here the CDR3 DNA reads TGTGCCAGCAGTTACGGGGCAGGGAACACTGAAGCTTTCTTT. Translation: CASSYGAGNTEAFF.

This chain links TRBV27 with TRBJ2-2, with TRBD2 matching over 7 bases. Trimming cost V 7 bases and J 7 bases; bases outside gene matches: 9. The CDR3 contains 14 residues. Germline loops: CDR1 MNHEY, CDR2 SMNVEV (reference sequence). This CDR3 is CASKWEGGGGELFF. CDR3 coding DNA: TGTGCCAGCAAGTGGGAGGGAGGTGGCGGGGAGCTGTTTTTT.

This chain connects TRBV5-1 to TRBJ2-7; the match to TRBD2 covers 15 bases. The CDR3 contains 16 residues. The V gene's germline CDR1 is SGHRS and CDR2 YFSETQ. Trimming took 3 bases from V and 7 from J; bases not matched to a gene: 8. The CDR3 bases are TGCGCCAGCAGCTCCGGACTAGCGGGAGGGCCTTGGGAGCAGTACTTC. Protein sequence: CASSSGLAGGPWEQYF.